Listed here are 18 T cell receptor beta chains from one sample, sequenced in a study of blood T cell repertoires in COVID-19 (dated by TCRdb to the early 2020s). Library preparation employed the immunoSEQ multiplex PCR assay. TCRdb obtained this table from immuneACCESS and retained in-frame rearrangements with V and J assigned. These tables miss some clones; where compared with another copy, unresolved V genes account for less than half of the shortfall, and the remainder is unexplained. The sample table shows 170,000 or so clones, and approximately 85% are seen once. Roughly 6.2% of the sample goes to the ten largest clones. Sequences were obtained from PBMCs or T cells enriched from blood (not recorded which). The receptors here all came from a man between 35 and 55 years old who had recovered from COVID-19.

The CDR3 nucleotides are TGTGCCAGCAGCTTGGGAACAGGGGGCTACACTGAAGCTTTCTTT. It is translated as CASSLGTGGYTEAFF. This sequence joins TRBV5-5 and TRBJ1-1; 9 bases map to TRBD1. The CDR3 covers 15 residues. Trimming removed 0 bases from V and 3 bases from J; junction bases left unmatched: 3. Germline V gene lookup returns CDR1 SGHKS and CDR2 YYEKEE (reference sequence).

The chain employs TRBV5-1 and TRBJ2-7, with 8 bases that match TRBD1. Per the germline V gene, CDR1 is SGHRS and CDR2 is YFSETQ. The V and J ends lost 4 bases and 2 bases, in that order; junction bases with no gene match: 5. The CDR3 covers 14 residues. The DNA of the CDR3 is TGCGCCAGCAGCGACGGACAGGGACCCTACGAGCAGTACTTC. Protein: CASSDGQGPYEQYF.

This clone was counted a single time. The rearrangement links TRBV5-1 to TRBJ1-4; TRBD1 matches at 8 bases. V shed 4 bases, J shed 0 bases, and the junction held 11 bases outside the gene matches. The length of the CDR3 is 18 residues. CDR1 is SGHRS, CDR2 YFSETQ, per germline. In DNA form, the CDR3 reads TGCGCCAGCAGCCAAGCTACAGGGGGTGGCTCAACTAATGAAAAACTGTTTTTT. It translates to CASSQATGGGSTNEKLFF.

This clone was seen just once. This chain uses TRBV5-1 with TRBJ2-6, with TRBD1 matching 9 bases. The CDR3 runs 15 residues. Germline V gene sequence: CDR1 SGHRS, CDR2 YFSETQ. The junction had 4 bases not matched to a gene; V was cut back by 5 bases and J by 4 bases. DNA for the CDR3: TGCGCCAGCAGGGACAGGGGAACGGGGGCCAACGTCCTGACTTTC. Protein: CASRDRGTGANVLTF.

The CDR3 DNA reads as TGCGCCAGCAGTCAGGGGTTTAGTACAGATACGCAGTATTTT. Translation gives CASSQGFSTDTQYF. The chain has TRBV5-1 and TRBJ2-3, with D possibly TRBD1 on 6 matching bases. CDR1 and CDR2 (germline): SGHRS, YFSETQ. The length of the CDR3 is 14 residues. Trimming cost V 5 bases and J 3 bases, with 13 bases left between them.

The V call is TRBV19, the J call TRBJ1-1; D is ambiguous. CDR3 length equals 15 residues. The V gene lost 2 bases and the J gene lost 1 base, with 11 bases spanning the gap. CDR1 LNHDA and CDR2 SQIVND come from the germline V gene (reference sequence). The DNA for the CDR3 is TGTGCCAGTAGTATAAGCAACTTAGCGAACACTGAAGCTTTCTTT. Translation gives CASSISNLANTEAFF.

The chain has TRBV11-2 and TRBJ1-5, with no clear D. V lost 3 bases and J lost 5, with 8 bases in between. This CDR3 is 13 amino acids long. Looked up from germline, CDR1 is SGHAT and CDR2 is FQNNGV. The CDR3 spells CASSLTGDQPQHF. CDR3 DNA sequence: TGTGCCAGCAGCTTGACGGGTGATCAGCCCCAGCATTTT.

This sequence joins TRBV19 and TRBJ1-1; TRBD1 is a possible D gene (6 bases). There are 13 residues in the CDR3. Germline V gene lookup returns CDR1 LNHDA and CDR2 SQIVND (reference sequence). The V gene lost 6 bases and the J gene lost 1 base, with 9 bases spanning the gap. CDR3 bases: TGTGCCAGTAGGGCGACAGGGAACACTGAAGCTTTCTTT. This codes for CASRATGNTEAFF. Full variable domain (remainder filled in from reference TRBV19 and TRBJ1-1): DGGITQSPKYLFRKEGQNVTLSCEQNLNHDAMYWYRQDPGQGLRLIYYSQIVNDFQKGDIAEGYSVSREKKESFPLTVTSAQKNPTAFYLCASRATGNTEAFFGQGTRLTVV.

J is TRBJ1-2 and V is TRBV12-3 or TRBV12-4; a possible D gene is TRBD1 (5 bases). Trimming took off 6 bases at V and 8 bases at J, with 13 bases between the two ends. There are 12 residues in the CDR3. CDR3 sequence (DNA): TGTGCCAGCAGCCTCCGGGGGGAGGGCTACACCTTC. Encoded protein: CASSLRGEGYTF.

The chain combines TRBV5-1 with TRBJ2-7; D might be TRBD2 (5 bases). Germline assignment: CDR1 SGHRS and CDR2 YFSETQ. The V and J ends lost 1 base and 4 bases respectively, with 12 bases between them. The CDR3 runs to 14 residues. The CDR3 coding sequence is TGCGCCAGCAGCTTGATTCGACGGGATTACGAGCAGTACTTC. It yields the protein CASSLIRRDYEQYF.

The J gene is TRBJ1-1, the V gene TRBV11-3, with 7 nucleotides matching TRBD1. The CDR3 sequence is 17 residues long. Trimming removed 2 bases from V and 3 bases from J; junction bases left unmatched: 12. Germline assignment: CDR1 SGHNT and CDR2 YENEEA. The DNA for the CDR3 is TGTGCCAGCAGCTTAAAGAGGTCGACAGGGCGGGACACTGAAGCTTTCTTT. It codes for CASSLKRSTGRDTEAFF.

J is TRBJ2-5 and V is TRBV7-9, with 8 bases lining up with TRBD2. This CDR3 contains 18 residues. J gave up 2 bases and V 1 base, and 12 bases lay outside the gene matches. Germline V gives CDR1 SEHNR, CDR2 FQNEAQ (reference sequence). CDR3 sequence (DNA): TGTGCCAGCAGCTTAGTTTCTTTTAGCGGGAAGCATCAAGAGACCCAGTACTTC. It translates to CASSLVSFSGKHQETQYF. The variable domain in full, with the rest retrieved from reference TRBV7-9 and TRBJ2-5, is DTGVSQNPRHKITKRGQNVTFRCDPISEHNRLYWYRQTLGQGPEFLTYFQNEAQLEKSRLLSDRFSAERPKGSFSTLEIQRTEQGDSAMYLCASSLVSFSGKHQETQYFGPGTRLLVL.

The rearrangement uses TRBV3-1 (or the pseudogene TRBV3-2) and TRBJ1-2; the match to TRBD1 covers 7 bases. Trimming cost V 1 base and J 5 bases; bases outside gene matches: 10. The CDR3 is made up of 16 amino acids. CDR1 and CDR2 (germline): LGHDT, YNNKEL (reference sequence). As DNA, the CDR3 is TGTGCCAGCAGCCAAGCCCTGACAGGGTTACGGTATGGCTACACCTTC. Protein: CASSQALTGLRYGYTF.

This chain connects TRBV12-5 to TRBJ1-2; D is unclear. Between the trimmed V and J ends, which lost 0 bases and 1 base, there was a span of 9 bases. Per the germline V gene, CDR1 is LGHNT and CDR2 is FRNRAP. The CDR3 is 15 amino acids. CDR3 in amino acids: CASGLVRELNYGYTF. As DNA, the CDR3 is TGTGCTAGTGGTTTGGTCCGGGAGCTTAACTATGGCTACACCTTC.

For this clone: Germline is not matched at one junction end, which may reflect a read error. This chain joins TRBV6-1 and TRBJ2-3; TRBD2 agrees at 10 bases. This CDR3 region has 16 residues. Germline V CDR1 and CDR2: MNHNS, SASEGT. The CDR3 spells CASREASGRPKGTQYF. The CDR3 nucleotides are TGTGCCAGCAGAGAAGCTAGCGGGAGACCTAAGGGTACGCAGTATTTT.

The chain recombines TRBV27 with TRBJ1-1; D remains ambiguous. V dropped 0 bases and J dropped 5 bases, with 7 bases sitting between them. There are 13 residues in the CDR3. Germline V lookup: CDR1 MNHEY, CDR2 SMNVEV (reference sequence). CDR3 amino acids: CASSLSPDTEAFF. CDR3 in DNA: TGTGCCAGCAGTTTATCGCCAGATACTGAAGCTTTCTTT.

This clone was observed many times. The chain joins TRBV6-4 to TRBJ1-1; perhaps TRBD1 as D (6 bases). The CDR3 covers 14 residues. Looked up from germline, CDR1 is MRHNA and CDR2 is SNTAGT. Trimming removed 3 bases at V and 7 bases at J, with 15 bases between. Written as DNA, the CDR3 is TGTGCCAGCAGTGAGAAAGGGGGATTGGGTGAAGCTTTCTTT. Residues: CASSEKGGLGEAFF.

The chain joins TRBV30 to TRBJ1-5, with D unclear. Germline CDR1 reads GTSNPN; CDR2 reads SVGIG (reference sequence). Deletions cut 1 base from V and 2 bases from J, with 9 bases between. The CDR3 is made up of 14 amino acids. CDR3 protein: CAWSAGSGNQPQHF. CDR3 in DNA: TGTGCCTGGAGTGCGGGGTCAGGCAATCAGCCCCAGCATTTT.